In this sample, the clone carrying this T cell receptor beta chain turned up many times. Stable hyperthyroidism meant no progression to ophthalmopathy within 18 months of follow-up. Hyperthyroidism cases were recent diagnoses of under 2 months' duration in people aged 18 to 65. It was on clinical symptoms, serum thyroxine, TRAb, thyroid ultrasound and orbital computed tomography that diagnosis relied. This specimen belongs to a study of Graves' ophthalmopathy and Graves' hyperthyroidism. Amplified TCR beta CDR3 regions were obtained using RNA transcripts as template. Following a first-round RT-PCR that used HTBI primers, a second-round multiplex PCR was carried out. TCRdb ran MiXCR on the multiplex PCR reads and lists one entry per CDR3 protein. The sample lists roughly 350,000 distinct CDR3 sequences, about a sixth occurring once. Germline V gene data show CDR1 as SQVTM and CDR2 as ANQGSEA. V lost 1 base, J lost 7 bases, and 6 bases stayed unmatched. This CDR3 spans 13 amino acids.

The receptor was isolated from an adult woman with stable Graves' hyperthyroidism. The rearrangement uses TRBV29-1 and TRBJ1-2; 7 bases agree with TRBD1. What was sequenced was peripheral blood. As DNA, the CDR3 is TGCAGCGTTGAAGGTTCAGGGGGGAGTGGCTACACCTTC. Protein sequence: CSVEGSGGSGYTF.